This entry lists 17 T cell receptor beta chains sequenced from one sample in a study of early T cells in non-severe SARS-CoV-2 infection. TCRdb re-called the 5' RACE reads with MiXCR, one entry per CDR3 protein. The sample consists of roughly 50,000 distinct CDR3 sequences, more than 6.5% of them appearing once. Sequencing input: whole blood. The source of these receptors is an adult who was a healthcare worker with PCR-confirmed SARS-CoV-2 infection or an uninfected control (not recorded which).

This clonotype was counted many times. The J gene is TRBJ1-6, the V gene TRBV4-2, with 10 positions matching TRBD1. The junction had 4 bases not matched to a gene; V was cut back by 1 base and J by 10 bases. CDR1 and CDR2 (germline): LGHNA, YNFKEQ. The CDR3 covers 15 residues. DNA for the CDR3: TGTGCCAGCAGCCAAGTCAGGGACAGGGGATCACCCCTCCACTTT. Residues: CASSQVRDRGSPLHF.

This clonotype was counted many times. The V and J genes are TRBV18 and TRBJ1-1; D remains unclear. Germline V gene lookup returns CDR1 KGHSH and CDR2 LQKENI. The CDR3 has 12 amino acids. The V gene lost 3 bases and the J gene lost 2 bases, with 4 bases spanning the gap. The CDR3 spells CASSPDNTEAFF. The CDR3 DNA sequence: TGTGCCAGCTCACCGGATAACACTGAAGCTTTCTTT.

The V and J genes are TRBV28 and TRBJ2-7; 9 bases align to TRBD1. The V gene's germline CDR1 is MDHEN and CDR2 SYDVKM. The CDR3 is 13 amino acids. The trim removed 5 bases at V and 3 bases at J, leaving 2 bases unmatched. The DNA for the CDR3 is TGTGCCAGCAGTCCGGACAGGGGCTACGAGCAGTACTTC. Translated: CASSPDRGYEQYF.

There are many counts of this clonotype. The V gene is TRBV6-6, the J gene TRBJ1-5; no firm D call. V was pared by 5 bases and J by 0 bases, with 20 bases between. This CDR3 has 18 amino acids. Looked up from germline, CDR1 is MNHNY and CDR2 is SVGAGI (reference sequence). This chain's CDR3 is CASSPNQQRGYSNQPQHF. CDR3 bases: TGTGCCAGCAGTCCCAACCAACAGAGAGGATATAGCAATCAGCCCCAGCATTTT.

This clonotype was counted ten times or more. The chain recombines TRBV10-2 with TRBJ1-4; 9 nucleotides match TRBD1. Trimming cost V 3 bases and J 7 bases; bases outside gene matches: 9. CDR3 size: 16 residues. CDR1 WSHSY and CDR2 SAAADI come from the germline V gene. CDR3: CASSEVGTGTGEKLFF. The CDR3 DNA sequence: TGCGCCAGCAGTGAAGTGGGGACAGGGACGGGTGAAAAACTGTTTTTT.

This clonotype was seen ten or more times. The V gene is TRBV6-1, the J gene TRBJ1-5; no firm D call. Germline CDR1 MNHNS, CDR2 SASEGT. The CDR3 is 16 residues long. V gave up 2 bases and J gave up 0 bases, with 11 bases separating them. CDR3 loop: CASSEIARYSNQPQHF. CDR3 in DNA: TGTGCCAGCAGTGAAATTGCTCGGTATAGCAATCAGCCCCAGCATTTT.

This clonotype was observed a few times. The chain recombines TRBV6-2 or TRBV6-3 with TRBJ2-2; 8 bases agree with TRBD2. The CDR3 totals 18 residues. CDR1 is MNHEY, CDR2 SVGEGT, per germline. Trimming took 3 bases from V and 1 from J; bases not matched to a gene: 10. The CDR3 nucleotides read TGTGCCAGCAGTTATAGTCGGAGCGGGGGACTGAACACCGGGGAGCTGTTTTTT. This encodes CASSYSRSGGLNTGELFF.

CDR3 DNA: TGTGCCAGCCGACCCGATATCTCTGGGGCCAACGTCCTGACTTTC. Translating gives CASRPDISGANVLTF. The chain carries TRBV28 and TRBJ2-6; D is uncertain. The ends were cut back, 8 bases at V and 0 bases at J, with 11 bases in the middle. The CDR3 contains 15 residues. Germline V gives CDR1 MDHEN, CDR2 SYDVKM.

This clonotype was seen only a few times. The chain employs TRBV12-3 or TRBV12-4 and TRBJ2-1, with D hard to call. V was clipped by 8 bases and J by 7 bases, with 21 bases between them. The CDR3 is 15 amino acids. CDR3 sequence reads: CASAWTGGSRNEQFF. The CDR3 DNA follows: TGTGCCAGCGCCTGGACCGGCGGTTCTAGGAATGAGCAGTTCTTC.

This clonotype was recorded many times. The J gene is TRBJ1-1, the V gene TRBV5-1; TRBD1 aligns across 7 bases. The CDR3 runs 14 residues. CDR1 and CDR2 (germline): SGHRS, YFSETQ. The V segment lost 2 bases and the J segment 4 bases; nucleotides outside the gene matches: 5. CDR3 DNA sequence: TGCGCCAGCAGCTTAGGCCGGGACAGCACTGAAGCTTTCTTT. It encodes CASSLGRDSTEAFF.

Ten or more counts support this clonotype. The chain has TRBV6-6 and TRBJ1-6; no firm D call. CDR3 length equals 12 residues. V lost 2 bases, J lost 7 bases, and 3 bases lay in between. Germline V gene sequence: CDR1 MNHNY, CDR2 SVGAGI (reference sequence). The CDR3 sequence: CASSYGNSPLHF. CDR3 nucleotides: TGTGCCAGCAGTTACGGGAATTCACCCCTCCACTTT.

This chain uses TRBV11-2 with TRBJ2-1; possibly TRBD1 or TRBD2 for D (6 bases each). CDR3 size: 15 residues. V was pared by 0 bases and J by 9 bases, with 15 bases between. The germline CDR1 and CDR2 sequences are SGHAT and FQNNGV. The CDR3: CASSLDAGGSSEQFF. CDR3 nucleotide sequence: TGTGCCAGCAGCTTAGATGCCGGGGGCTCGAGTGAGCAGTTCTTC.

This clonotype has at least ten counts. This chain links TRBV12-3 or TRBV12-4 with TRBJ2-5, with TRBD2 as a possible D gene (5 bases). The CDR3 sequence is 14 residues long. Trimming took 3 bases from V and 4 from J, leaving 12 bases between them. The CDR3 protein is CASSLTNPAETQYF. In nucleotides, the CDR3 is TGTGCCAGCAGTTTGACTAACCCCGCAGAGACCCAGTACTTC.

The sample holds many counts of this clonotype. The V call is TRBV13, the J call TRBJ2-7, with D uncertain. V was clipped by 6 bases and J by 6 bases, with 12 bases between them. The length of the CDR3 is 12 residues. Germline CDR1 and CDR2: PRHDT and FYEKMQ (reference sequence). CDR3 sequence: CASSLPQTEQYF. The CDR3 DNA is TGTGCCAGCAGTCTTCCACAGACCGAGCAGTACTTC. The whole variable domain, remainder taken from reference TRBV13 and TRBJ2-7, is AAGVIQSPRHLIKEKRETATLKCYPIPRHDTVYWYQQGPGQDPQFLISFYEKMQSDKGSIPDRFSAQQFSDYHSELNMSSLELGDSALYFCASSLPQTEQYFGPGTRLTVT.

The chain carries TRBV10-1 and TRBJ2-2; weak D call: TRBD1 (5 bases). The CDR3 totals 13 residues. V lost 6 bases, J lost 8 bases, and 13 bases lay in between. The V gene's germline CDR1 is WNHNN and CDR2 SYGVQD (reference sequence). CDR3: CASSLTATGELFF. CDR3 in DNA: TGCGCCAGCAGCCTGACAGCGACAGGGGAGCTGTTTTTT.

This clonotype was observed a handful of times. The J gene is TRBJ2-4, the V gene TRBV29-1; unclear D gene. V lost 5 bases and J lost 0, with 11 bases in between. The germline V gene encodes CDR1 SQVTM and CDR2 ANQGSEA. The CDR3 totals 14 residues. The CDR3 spells CSVKTVLAKNIQYF. The CDR3 region has the DNA TGCAGCGTTAAGACCGTACTAGCCAAAAACATTCAGTACTTC.

The rearrangement links TRBV4-1 to TRBJ1-1; 8 bases fit TRBD1. In germline, CDR1 is MGHRA, CDR2 YSYEKL. The CDR3 runs to 16 residues. Trimming removed 4 bases from V and 2 bases from J; junction bases left unmatched: 9. The CDR3: CASSLQQGGGNTEAFF. For the CDR3, the DNA is TGCGCCAGCAGCCTACAACAGGGGGGAGGAAACACTGAAGCTTTCTTT.